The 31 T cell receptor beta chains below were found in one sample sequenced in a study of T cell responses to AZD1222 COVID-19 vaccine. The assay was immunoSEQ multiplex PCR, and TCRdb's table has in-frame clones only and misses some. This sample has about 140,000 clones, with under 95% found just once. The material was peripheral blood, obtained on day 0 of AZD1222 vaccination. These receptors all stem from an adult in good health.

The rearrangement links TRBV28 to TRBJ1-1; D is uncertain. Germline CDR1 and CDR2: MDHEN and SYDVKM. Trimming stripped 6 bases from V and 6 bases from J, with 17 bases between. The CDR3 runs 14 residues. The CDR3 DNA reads TGTGCCAGCAGACCACCAAGAGAGAGCGCTGAAGCTTTCTTT. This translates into CASRPPRESAEAFF.

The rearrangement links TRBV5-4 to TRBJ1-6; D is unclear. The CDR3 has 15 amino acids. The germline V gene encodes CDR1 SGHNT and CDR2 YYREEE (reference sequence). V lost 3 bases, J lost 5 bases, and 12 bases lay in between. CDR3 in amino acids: CASSWSGANNSPLHF. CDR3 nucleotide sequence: TGTGCCAGCAGCTGGAGTGGCGCCAATAATTCACCCCTCCACTTT.

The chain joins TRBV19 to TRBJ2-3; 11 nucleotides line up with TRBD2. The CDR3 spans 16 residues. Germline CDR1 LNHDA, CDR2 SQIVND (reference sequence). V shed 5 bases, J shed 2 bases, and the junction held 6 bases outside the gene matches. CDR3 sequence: CASSWGTSGVTDTQYF. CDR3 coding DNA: TGTGCCAGTAGTTGGGGGACTAGCGGTGTCACAGATACGCAGTATTTT.

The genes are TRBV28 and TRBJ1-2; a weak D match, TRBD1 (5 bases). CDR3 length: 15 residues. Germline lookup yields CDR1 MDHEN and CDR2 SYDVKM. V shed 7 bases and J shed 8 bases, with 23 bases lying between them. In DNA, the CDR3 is TGTGCCAGCATCTTAACCGGGACCGGTGGATTCGGCTACACCTTC. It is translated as CASILTGTGGFGYTF.

This CDR3 reads CASRPKWGRETEAFF. As DNA, the CDR3 is TGTGCCAGTCGACCGAAGTGGGGGCGGGAAACTGAAGCTTTCTTT. The chain is built from TRBV19 and TRBJ1-1, with TRBD1 as a possible D gene (6 bases). CDR1 and CDR2 (germline): LNHDA, SQIVND (reference sequence). This CDR3 spans 15 amino acids. Trimming took 8 bases from V and 5 from J, leaving 21 bases between them.

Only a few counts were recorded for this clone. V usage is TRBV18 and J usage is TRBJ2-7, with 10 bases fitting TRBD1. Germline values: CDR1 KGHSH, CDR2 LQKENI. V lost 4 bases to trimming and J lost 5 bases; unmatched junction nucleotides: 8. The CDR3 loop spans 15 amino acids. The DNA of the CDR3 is TGTGCCAGCTCACTGAACCGGGACAGGGGCCACGAGCAGTACTTC. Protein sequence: CASSLNRDRGHEQYF.

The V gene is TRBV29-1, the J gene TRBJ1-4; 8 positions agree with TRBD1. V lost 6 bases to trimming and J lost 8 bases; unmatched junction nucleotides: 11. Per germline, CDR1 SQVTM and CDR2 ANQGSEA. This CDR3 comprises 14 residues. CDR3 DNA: TGCAGCGTCCAACCCCAGGGGGCGCAGGAAAAACTGTTTTTT. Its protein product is CSVQPQGAQEKLFF.

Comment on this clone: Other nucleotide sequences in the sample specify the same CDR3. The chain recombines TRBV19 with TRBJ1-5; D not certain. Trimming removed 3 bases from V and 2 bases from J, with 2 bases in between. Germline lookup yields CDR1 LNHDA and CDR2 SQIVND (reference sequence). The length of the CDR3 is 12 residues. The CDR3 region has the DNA TGTGCCAGTAGTATGGGCAATCAGCCCCAGCATTTT. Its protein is CASSMGNQPQHF.

The CDR3, as DNA: TGCAGCGTTGTGGTACTACAGGGGAATGAGCAGTTCTTC. Its protein product is CSVVVLQGNEQFF. This chain connects TRBV29-1 to TRBJ2-1; 7 positions match TRBD1. V shed 4 bases and J 7 bases; nucleotides not matched to a gene: 7. The CDR3 extends over 13 amino acids. Germline CDR1 SQVTM, CDR2 ANQGSEA.

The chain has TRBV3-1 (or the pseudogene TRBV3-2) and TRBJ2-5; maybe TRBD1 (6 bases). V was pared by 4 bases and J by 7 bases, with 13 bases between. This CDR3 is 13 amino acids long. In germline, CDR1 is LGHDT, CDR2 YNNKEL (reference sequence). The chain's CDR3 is CASSPRTAATQYF. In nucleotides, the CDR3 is TGTGCCAGCAGCCCGAGGACAGCCGCGACCCAGTACTTC.

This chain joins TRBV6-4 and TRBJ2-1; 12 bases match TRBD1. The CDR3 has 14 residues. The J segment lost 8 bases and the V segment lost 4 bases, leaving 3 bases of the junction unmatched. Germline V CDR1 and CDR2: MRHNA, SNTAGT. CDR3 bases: TGTGCCAGCAGTGCCGGGACAGGGGGCGATGAGCAGTTCTTC. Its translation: CASSAGTGGDEQFF.

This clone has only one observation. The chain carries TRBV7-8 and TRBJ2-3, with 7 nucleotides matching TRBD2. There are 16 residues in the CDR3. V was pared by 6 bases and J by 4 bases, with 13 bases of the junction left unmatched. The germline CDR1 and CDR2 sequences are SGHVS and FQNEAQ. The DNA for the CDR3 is TGTGCCAGCAGTGCCATCGAGGTGCTAGCGGCAGATACGCAGTATTTT. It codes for CASSAIEVLAADTQYF. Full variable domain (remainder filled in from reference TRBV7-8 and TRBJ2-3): GAGVSQSPRYKVAKRGQDVALRCDPISGHVSLFWYQQALGQGPEFLTYFQNEAQLDKSGLPSDRFFAERPEGSVSTLKIQRTQQEDSAVYLCASSAIEVLAADTQYFGPGTRLTVL.

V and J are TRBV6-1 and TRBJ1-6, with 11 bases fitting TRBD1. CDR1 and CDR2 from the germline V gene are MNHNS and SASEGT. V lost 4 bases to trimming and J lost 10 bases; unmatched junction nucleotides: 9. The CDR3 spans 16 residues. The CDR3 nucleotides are TGTGCCAGCAGTGGACCCGGGACAGGGGGTTACTCACCCCTCCACTTT. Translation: CASSGPGTGGYSPLHF.

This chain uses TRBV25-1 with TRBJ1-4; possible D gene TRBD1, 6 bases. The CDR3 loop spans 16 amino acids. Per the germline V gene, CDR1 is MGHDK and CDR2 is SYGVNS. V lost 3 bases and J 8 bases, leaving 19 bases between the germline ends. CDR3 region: CASSERGARTPEKLFF. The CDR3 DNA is TGTGCCAGCAGTGAGAGGGGGGCACGGACACCCGAAAAACTGTTTTTT.

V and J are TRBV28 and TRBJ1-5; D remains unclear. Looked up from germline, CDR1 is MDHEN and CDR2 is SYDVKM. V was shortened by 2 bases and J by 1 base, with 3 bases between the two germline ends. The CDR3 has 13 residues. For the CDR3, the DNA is TGTGCCAGCAGTTTAGTGAGCAATCAGCCCCAGCATTTT. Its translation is CASSLVSNQPQHF.

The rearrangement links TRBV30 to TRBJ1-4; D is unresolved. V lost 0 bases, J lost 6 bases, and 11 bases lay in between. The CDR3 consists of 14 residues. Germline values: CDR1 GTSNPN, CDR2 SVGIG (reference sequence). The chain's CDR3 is CAWSVKRGYEKLFF. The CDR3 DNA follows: TGTGCCTGGAGTGTAAAGCGGGGTTATGAAAAACTGTTTTTT.

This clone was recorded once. The CDR3 protein is CASSQDPGQNTEAFF. The CDR3 region has the DNA TGTGCCAGCAGCCAAGATCCGGGGCAGAACACTGAAGCTTTCTTT. The chain recombines TRBV4-2 with TRBJ1-1; tentative D call: TRBD1 (5 bases). The CDR3 runs 15 residues. The germline gives CDR1 LGHNA, CDR2 YNFKEQ. V was pared by 0 bases and J by 1 base, with 9 bases between.

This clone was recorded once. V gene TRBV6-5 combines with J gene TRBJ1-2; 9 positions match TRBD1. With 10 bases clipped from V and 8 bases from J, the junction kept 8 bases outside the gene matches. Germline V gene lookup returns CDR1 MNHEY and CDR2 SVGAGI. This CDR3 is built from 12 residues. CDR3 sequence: CATQQGAEGYTF. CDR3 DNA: TGTGCCACCCAACAGGGGGCCGAAGGCTACACCTTC.

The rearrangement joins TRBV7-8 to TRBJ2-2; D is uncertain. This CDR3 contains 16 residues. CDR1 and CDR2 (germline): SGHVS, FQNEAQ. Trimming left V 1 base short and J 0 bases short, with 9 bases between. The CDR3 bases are TGTGCCAGCAGCTTAGTAGTGGACCCGAACACCGGGGAGCTGTTTTTT. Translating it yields CASSLVVDPNTGELFF.

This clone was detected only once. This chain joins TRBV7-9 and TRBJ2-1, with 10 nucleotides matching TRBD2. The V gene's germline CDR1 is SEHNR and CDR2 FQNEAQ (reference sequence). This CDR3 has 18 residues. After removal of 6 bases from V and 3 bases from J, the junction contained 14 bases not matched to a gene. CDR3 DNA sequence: TGTGCCAGCAGATCTGGACGGAGGACTAGCGGATACTACAATGAGCAGTTCTTC. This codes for CASRSGRRTSGYYNEQFF.

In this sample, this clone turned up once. CDR3 DNA sequence: TGTGCCAGCAGTTTAGGTCCCACTGAAGCTTTCTTT. Translation: CASSLGPTEAFF. The rearrangement uses TRBV12-3 or TRBV12-4 and TRBJ1-1; D is undetermined. The CDR3 sequence is 12 residues long. Deletions cut 1 base from V and 4 bases from J, with 4 bases between.

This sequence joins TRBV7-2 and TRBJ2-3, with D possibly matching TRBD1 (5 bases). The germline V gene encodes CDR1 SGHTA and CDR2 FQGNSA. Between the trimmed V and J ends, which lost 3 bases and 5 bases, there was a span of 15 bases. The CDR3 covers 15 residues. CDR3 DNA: TGTGCCAGCAGCTTTCTGTGGCAGGGCGAAGATACGCAGTATTTT. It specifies CASSFLWQGEDTQYF.

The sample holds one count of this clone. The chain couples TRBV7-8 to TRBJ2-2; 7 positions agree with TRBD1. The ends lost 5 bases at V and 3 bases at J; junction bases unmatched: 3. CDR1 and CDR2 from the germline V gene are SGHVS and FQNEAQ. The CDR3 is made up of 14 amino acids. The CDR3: CASSLGQYTGELFF. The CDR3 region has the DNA TGTGCCAGCAGCCTGGGACAGTACACCGGGGAGCTGTTTTTT.

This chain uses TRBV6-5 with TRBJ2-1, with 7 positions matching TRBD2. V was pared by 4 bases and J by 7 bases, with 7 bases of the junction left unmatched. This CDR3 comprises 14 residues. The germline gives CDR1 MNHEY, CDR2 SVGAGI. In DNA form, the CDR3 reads TGTGCCAGCAGTTTCCGAGGGACTATGAATGAGCAGTTCTTC. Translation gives CASSFRGTMNEQFF.

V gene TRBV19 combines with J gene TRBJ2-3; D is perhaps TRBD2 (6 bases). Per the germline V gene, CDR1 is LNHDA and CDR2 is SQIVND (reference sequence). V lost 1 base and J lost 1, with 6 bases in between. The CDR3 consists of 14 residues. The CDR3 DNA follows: TGTGCCAGTAGTATAGCGGGGGGCACAGATACGCAGTATTTT. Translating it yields CASSIAGGTDTQYF.

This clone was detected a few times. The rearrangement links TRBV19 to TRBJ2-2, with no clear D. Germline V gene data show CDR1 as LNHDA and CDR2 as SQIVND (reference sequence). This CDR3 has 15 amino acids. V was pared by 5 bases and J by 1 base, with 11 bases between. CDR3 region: CASSPLTLNTGELFF. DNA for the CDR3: TGTGCCAGTAGTCCCCTGACACTGAACACCGGGGAGCTGTTTTTT.

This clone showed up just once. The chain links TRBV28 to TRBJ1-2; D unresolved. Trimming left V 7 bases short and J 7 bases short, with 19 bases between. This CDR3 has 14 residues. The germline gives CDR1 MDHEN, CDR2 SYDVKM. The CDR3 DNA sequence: TGTGCCAGCATCAGCCCGGGCAGGATAGGTGGCTACACCTTC. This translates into CASISPGRIGGYTF.

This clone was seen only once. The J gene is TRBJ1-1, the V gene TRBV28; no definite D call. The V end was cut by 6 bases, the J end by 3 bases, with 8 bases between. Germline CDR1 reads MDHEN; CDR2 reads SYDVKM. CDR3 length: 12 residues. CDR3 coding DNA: TGTGCCAGCAGGGCAATCTACACTGAAGCTTTCTTT. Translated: CASRAIYTEAFF.

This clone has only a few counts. The CDR3: CASSPGGSYNSPLHF. CDR3 DNA sequence: TGTGCCAGCAGCCCAGGGGGCTCCTATAATTCACCCCTCCACTTT. This sequence joins TRBV14 and TRBJ1-6, with 7 bases fitting TRBD1. Germline V gives CDR1 SGHDN, CDR2 FVKESK. The V gene end was trimmed by 4 bases and the J gene end by 0 bases; junction bases not matched to a gene: 0. This CDR3 has 15 amino acids.

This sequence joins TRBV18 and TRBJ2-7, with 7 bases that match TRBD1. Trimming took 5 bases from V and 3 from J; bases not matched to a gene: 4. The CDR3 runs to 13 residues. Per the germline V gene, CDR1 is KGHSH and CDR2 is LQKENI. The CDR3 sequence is CASSGDSLYEQYF. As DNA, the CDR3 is TGTGCCAGCTCAGGGGACAGTCTCTACGAGCAGTACTTC.

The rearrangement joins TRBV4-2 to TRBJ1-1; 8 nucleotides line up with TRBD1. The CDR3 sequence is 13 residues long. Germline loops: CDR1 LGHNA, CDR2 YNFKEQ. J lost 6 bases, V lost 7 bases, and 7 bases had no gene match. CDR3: CASTDRGASEAFF. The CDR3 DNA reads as TGTGCCAGCACCGACAGGGGCGCGTCTGAAGCTTTCTTT.